Following are 9 T cell receptor beta chains from one sample sequenced in a study of CD8 T cells in ankylosing spondylitis. TCRdb used MiXCR to reprocess the 5' RACE reads, holding one entry per CDR3 protein. The table has approximately 150,000 distinct CDR3 sequences, approximately 32% seen once. The sample taken for sequencing was synovial fluid, either unsorted or a sorted T cell fraction (not recorded which). These receptors came from a male donor with ankylosing spondylitis.

This chain links TRBV11-2 with TRBJ2-3, with D possibly being TRBD2 (5 bases). Germline lookup yields CDR1 SGHAT and CDR2 FQNNGV. V was pared by 5 bases and J by 3 bases, with 12 bases between. CDR3 length: 14 residues. CDR3 bases: TGTGCCAGCAGCCTTCGAGGGAAAACAGATACGCAGTATTTT. It specifies CASSLRGKTDTQYF.

V usage is TRBV20-1 and J usage is TRBJ2-5, with D possibly being TRBD1 or TRBD2 (6 bases each). The CDR3 spans 11 residues. Germline V gene sequence: CDR1 DFQATT, CDR2 SNEGSKA (reference sequence). The V end was cut by 6 bases, the J end by 5 bases, with 10 bases between. In DNA form, the CDR3 reads TGCAGTGCCTGGAGGGGGGAGACCCAGTACTTC. The encoded protein is CSAWRGETQYF.

This clonotype was detected a few times. A much bigger clone sits one base away, suggesting this may be a read error. V usage is TRBV6-2 or TRBV6-3 and J usage is TRBJ1-1; D not resolved. The CDR3 length is 13 residues. Per germline, CDR1 MNHEY and CDR2 SVGEGT. The CDR3 coding sequence is TGTGCCAGCAGTTACGGGAGCTACACTGAAGCTTGCTTT. Encoded protein: CASSYGSYTEACF.

This clonotype was picked up a small number of times. The chain employs TRBV3-1 and TRBJ2-1, with a possible D match to TRBD1 (6 bases). Germline CDR1 is LGHDT and CDR2 is YNNKEL (reference sequence). The CDR3 totals 13 residues. Deletions cut 2 bases from V and 9 bases from J, with 11 bases between. Here the CDR3 reads CASSQLGGSEQFF. CDR3 nucleotide sequence: TGTGCCAGCAGCCAACTAGGGGGTAGTGAGCAGTTCTTC.

The genes are TRBV19 and TRBJ2-7, with 12 bases lining up with TRBD2. The J segment lost 0 bases and the V segment lost 3 bases, leaving 6 bases of the junction unmatched. Germline V gene sequence: CDR1 LNHDA, CDR2 SQIVND (reference sequence). This CDR3 has 17 residues. DNA of the CDR3: TGTGCCAGTAGTATGGGGAGACTAGCGGGAGCCTCCTACGAGCAGTACTTC. Translating gives CASSMGRLAGASYEQYF.

This CDR3 is CSAQQGAVWETQYF. In DNA form, the CDR3 reads TGCAGTGCGCAACAGGGGGCGGTTTGGGAGACCCAGTACTTC. The chain recombines TRBV20-1 with TRBJ2-5; 9 nucleotides match TRBD1. CDR1 is DFQATT, CDR2 SNEGSKA, per germline (reference sequence). Trimming removed 6 bases from V and 5 bases from J; junction bases left unmatched: 10. The CDR3 length is 14 residues.

The table lists this clonotype with a few counts. The chain combines TRBV5-1 with TRBJ2-7; D ambiguous. CDR1 and CDR2 (germline): SGHRS, YFSETQ. Trimming took off 2 bases at V and 6 bases at J, with 18 bases between the two ends. The CDR3 is made up of 15 amino acids. This chain's CDR3 is CASSFIPGASVEQYF. The DNA for the CDR3 is TGCGCCAGCAGCTTCATACCTGGAGCCTCGGTCGAGCAGTACTTC.

CDR3 nucleotides: TGCGCCAGCGCCCAAAGCGGGAGAACCACAGATACGCAGTATTTT. It specifies CASAQSGRTTDTQYF. The chain employs TRBV4-1 and TRBJ2-3; TRBD2 matches 8 bases. The J segment lost 2 bases and the V segment lost 8 bases, leaving 9 bases of the junction unmatched. CDR3 length: 15 amino acids. The V gene's germline CDR1 is MGHRA and CDR2 YSYEKL.

This clonotype occurred many times. The chain uses TRBV29-1 and TRBJ2-7; D is uncertain. CDR3 size: 14 residues. Germline CDR1 and CDR2: SQVTM and ANQGSEA. Trimming left V 3 bases short and J 0 bases short, with 12 bases between. For the CDR3, the DNA is TGCAGCGTTGATCTGGGCGGTAGCTCCTACGAGCAGTACTTC. Translated: CSVDLGGSSYEQYF.